The 18 T cell receptor beta chains below come from one sample, sequenced in a study of OX40 agonist ivuxolimab in advanced cancers. Sequencing was performed with immunoSEQ multiplex PCR; in TCRdb, only in-frame clones are kept and a portion is missing. The repertoire includes roughly 60,000 clones, 86% of them detected once, and 0.95% to 1.4% sits in the top ten. The material was CD4+ or CD8+ T cells sorted from blood, obtained in a trial of the OX40 agonist ivuxolimab. These TCRs come from an adult with an advanced solid tumor such as melanoma, head and neck, liver or kidney cancer.

As concerns this clone: A junction boundary mismatches the germline segment, possibly from a read error. This rearrangement joins TRBV29-1 to TRBJ2-3; D is unresolved. CDR3 length: 13 amino acids. Germline V gene lookup returns CDR1 SQVTM and CDR2 ANQGSEA. The CDR3 region is CSVKETSTDTQYF. In DNA form, the CDR3 reads TGCAGCGTTAAAGAGACTAGCACAGATACGCAGTATTTT.

In nucleotides, the CDR3 is TGTGCCAGTAGTTCTGGCAGCCAGAATTCACCCCTCCACTTT. This codes for CASSSGSQNSPLHF. The chain carries TRBV19 and TRBJ1-6; D not certain. From germline, CDR1 is LNHDA and CDR2 SQIVND (reference sequence). The V gene lost 5 bases and the J gene lost 7 bases, with 12 bases spanning the gap. The CDR3 covers 14 residues.

The CDR3 protein is CASSYNQGINEQFF. Here the CDR3 DNA reads TGCGCCAGCAGCTACAACCAGGGTATCAATGAGCAGTTCTTC. The chain is built from TRBV5-1 and TRBJ2-1; D may be TRBD1 (5 bases). The germline V and J ends were trimmed by 3 bases and 6 bases, with 13 bases remaining between them. In germline, CDR1 is SGHRS, CDR2 YFSETQ. The CDR3 has 14 amino acids.

The chain has TRBV7-2 and TRBJ2-1; D is ambiguous. Trimming cost V 0 bases and J 2 bases, with 5 bases left between them. The CDR3 length is 14 residues. Germline CDR1 and CDR2: SGHTA and FQGNSA. CDR3 sequence (DNA): TGTGCCAGCAGCTTAGCATCCCCCTACAATGAGCAGTTCTTC. This gives the protein CASSLASPYNEQFF.

This chain uses TRBV19 with TRBJ2-1, with D possibly TRBD1 on 8 matching bases. The CDR3 totals 17 residues. In germline, CDR1 is LNHDA, CDR2 SQIVND (reference sequence). Trimming left V 3 bases short and J 6 bases short, with 21 bases between. The CDR3 sequence is CASSIRAGQALPNEQFF. The CDR3 region has the DNA TGTGCCAGTAGTATTCGAGCGGGACAGGCTCTCCCCAATGAGCAGTTCTTC.

This CDR3 reads CASSLQGRDYEQYF. CDR3 DNA: TGTGCCAGCAGTTTACAGGGCAGGGACTACGAGCAGTACTTC. V and J are TRBV27 and TRBJ2-7; possibly TRBD1 for D (5 bases). This CDR3 contains 14 residues. Deletions cut 2 bases from V and 3 bases from J, with 11 bases between. CDR1 and CDR2 (germline): MNHEY, SMNVEV (reference sequence).

CDR3 nucleotides: TGTGCCAGTAGTATACGCGGGAGTGGTCAGCCCCAGCATTTT. The encoded protein is CASSIRGSGQPQHF. The V gene is TRBV19, the J gene TRBJ1-5; D is unresolved. Trimming removed 2 bases from V and 6 bases from J, with 11 bases in between. The CDR3 is 14 residues long. Germline V gene sequence: CDR1 LNHDA, CDR2 SQIVND (reference sequence).

This clone was observed once. The germline gene is not matched at one end of the junction; a read error may be the cause. This CDR3 is also generated by other DNA sequences in the sample. The chain recombines TRBV11-2 with TRBJ1-5; D is unresolved. CDR3 length equals 14 residues. The germline V gene has CDR1 SGHAT and CDR2 FQNNGV. In nucleotides, the CDR3 is TGCGCCAGCAGCTCCAGACGGGGTAGCCAGCCCCAGCATTTT. It specifies CASSSRRGSQPQHF.

This chain links TRBV7-7 with TRBJ1-4, with D hard to call. The CDR3 is made up of 15 amino acids. Trimming cost V 2 bases and J 0 bases, with 7 bases left between them. CDR1 SSHAT and CDR2 FNYEAQ come from the germline V gene (reference sequence). The CDR3: CASSLNGATNEKLFF. CDR3 coding DNA: TGTGCCAGCAGCTTAAACGGTGCAACTAATGAAAAACTGTTTTTT.

The chain links TRBV7-9 to TRBJ1-3, with D maybe TRBD1 (5 bases). Germline V CDR1 and CDR2: SEHNR, FQNEAQ (reference sequence). The CDR3 is made up of 13 amino acids. V was trimmed by 3 bases and J by 8 bases, leaving 11 bases between them. Written as DNA, the CDR3 is TGTGCCAGCAGCTTGTTGTCGGGGGACACCATATATTTT. Protein: CASSLLSGDTIYF.

The chain carries TRBV21-1 and TRBJ1-3; TRBD1 was called by the table and not checked on the DNA. TRBV21-1 is a pseudogene. The CDR3 covers 12 residues. The CDR3 protein is CASSDNRDTIYF. CDR3 in DNA: TGTGCCAGCAGCGACAACAGGGACACCATATATTTT.

The V gene is TRBV11-1, the J gene TRBJ2-3, with D unclear. Germline CDR1 and CDR2: SGHAT and FQDESV (reference sequence). V gave up 1 base and J gave up 4 bases, with 6 bases separating them. The length of the CDR3 is 13 residues. This CDR3 is CASSLEVPDTQYF. The CDR3 DNA reads TGTGCCAGCAGCTTAGAGGTTCCAGATACGCAGTATTTT. The whole variable domain, remainder taken from reference TRBV11-1 and TRBJ2-3, is EAEVAQSPRYKITEKSQAVAFWCDPISGHATLYWYRQILGQGPELLVQFQDESVVDDSQLPKDRFSAERLKGVDSTLKIQPAELGDSAMYLCASSLEVPDTQYFGPGTRLTVL.

The CDR3 DNA sequence: TGCAGCGTCCAGGTAGAGACCCAGTACTTC. It encodes CSVQVETQYF. J is TRBJ2-5 and V is TRBV29-1, with D unclear. The CDR3 length is 10 residues. Trimming took 6 bases from V and 4 from J, leaving 6 bases between them. Germline V CDR1 and CDR2: SQVTM, ANQGSEA.

The CDR3 spells CASSRLAALWGNEQFF. In nucleotides, the CDR3 is TGTGCCAGCAGCCGGTTAGCGGCCCTTTGGGGGAATGAGCAGTTCTTC. The chain combines TRBV27 with TRBJ2-1; possible D gene TRBD2, 6 bases. Germline-derived CDR1 and CDR2 are MNHEY and SMNVEV (reference sequence). V lost 6 bases and J 7 bases, leaving 22 bases between the germline ends. This CDR3 contains 16 residues.

Details on this clone: A junction end diverges from the germline sequence, so it may reflect a read error. The CDR3 loop is CASSAEGGEQFF. CDR3 nucleotide sequence: TGTGCTAGCAGCGCGGAGGGCGGTGAGCAGTTCTTC. The V gene is TRBV7-7, the J gene TRBJ2-1; TRBD2 might be the D (6 bases). The CDR3 runs to 12 residues. Germline V CDR1 and CDR2: SSHAT, FNYEAQ (reference sequence).

The chain links TRBV7-8 to TRBJ2-3; 7 bases align to TRBD2. This CDR3 has 15 residues. J lost 3 bases, V lost 4 bases, and 7 bases had no gene match. Germline CDR1 SGHVS, CDR2 FQNEAQ. CDR3 nucleotides: TGTGCCAGCAGCTGGTCGGGAGGAGAGACAGATACGCAGTATTTT. It is translated as CASSWSGGETDTQYF.

The chain couples TRBV5-4 to TRBJ2-5; no clear D. This CDR3 is built from 12 residues. Trimming removed 0 bases from V and 1 base from J, with 1 base in between. The germline V gene has CDR1 SGHNT and CDR2 YYREEE (reference sequence). This chain's CDR3 is CASSLAQETQYF. The DNA for the CDR3 is TGTGCCAGCAGCTTGGCCCAAGAGACCCAGTACTTC.

The chain is built from TRBV6-4 and TRBJ2-5; possibly TRBD2 for D (5 bases). CDR1 is MRHNA and CDR2 is SNTAGT in the germline V gene. The CDR3 sequence is 13 residues long. V was shortened by 5 bases and J by 7 bases, with 14 bases between the two germline ends. CDR3: CASSFGAGGTQYF. The CDR3 region has the DNA TGTGCCAGCAGTTTTGGTGCGGGCGGGACCCAGTACTTC.